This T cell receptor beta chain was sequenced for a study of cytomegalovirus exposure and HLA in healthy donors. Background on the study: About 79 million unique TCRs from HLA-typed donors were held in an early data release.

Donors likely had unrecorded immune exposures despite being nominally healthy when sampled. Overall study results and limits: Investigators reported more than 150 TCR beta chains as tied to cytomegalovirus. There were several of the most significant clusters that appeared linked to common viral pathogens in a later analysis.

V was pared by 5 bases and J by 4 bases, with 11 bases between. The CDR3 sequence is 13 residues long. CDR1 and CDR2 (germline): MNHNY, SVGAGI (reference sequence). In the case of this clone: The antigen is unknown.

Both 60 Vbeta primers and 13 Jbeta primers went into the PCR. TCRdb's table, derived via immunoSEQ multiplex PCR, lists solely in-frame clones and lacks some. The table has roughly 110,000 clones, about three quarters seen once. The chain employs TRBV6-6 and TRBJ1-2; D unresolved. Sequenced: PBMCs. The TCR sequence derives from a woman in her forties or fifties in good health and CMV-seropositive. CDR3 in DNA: TGTGCCAGCAGTGGTACAGTACTCTATGGCTACACCTTC. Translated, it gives CASSGTVLYGYTF.